This T cell receptor beta chain was found in a study of T cells in localized non-small cell lung cancer (dated by TCRdb to 2018 to 2021). In the study overall: The study examined T cell repertoires in hundreds of patients with early-stage NSCLC and compared tumors with uninvolved tumor-adjacent lungs. The cohort was made up of around 250 treatment-naive NSCLC patients whose localized lung tumors had been resected. NSCLC patients had a mean age of roughly 66 years, and fewer than 150 were male and 107 female. Points the paper makes about the study in general: Longer overall survival was associated with higher blood T cell density, whereas shorter survival was associated with higher adjacent-lung clonality. Because the study design was exploratory, TCR variables were selected using unadjusted p-values without false-discovery rate correction. Uninvolved tumor-adjacent lung showed the highest T cell clonality, higher than tumor, which suggests more focused antigenic responses in the adjacent lung. Of the top 100 tumor clones, a median of roughly 53 were detected in paired uninvolved adjacent lung; about 28 were also among that lung's top 100. Multi-region tumor sequencing was not performed, so intratumor heterogeneity could not be excluded.

This clone was observed a single time. This receptor's antigen is unknown. Per-base qualities were not stored, and no clone one base away is much larger. TCR beta CDR3 regions were sequenced from DNA using the immunoSEQ Assay. In the source study's methods: T cell density was computed as TCR beta template counts normalized to usable DNA estimated by amplifying housekeeping genes. Richness was estimated with the preseqR package, extrapolating to 400,000 templates for PBMC samples and 120,000 templates for tissue samples. Clonality was taken to be one minus Pielou's evenness. Differential abundance testing on productive amino-acid clonotypes, with a minimum total count of 5 and an alpha of 0.1, was used to identify tissue-enriched TCRs. The Jaccard Index and the Morisita Overlap Index were used to quantify repertoire overlap between compartments. TCR beta CDR3s were clustered by GLIPH together with public tetramer-defined viral CDR3s, and at least three viral sequences plus V-gene enrichment were required for viral motifs. In its TCRdb copy, this immuneACCESS table keeps in-frame sequences only and misses some clones. Where compared with another copy, unresolved V genes explain less than half of these, and the others have no known cause. The V and J calls and clone size come from that table; D and trimming were worked out from the DNA. The sample records under 10,000 clones, less than 95% of which are singletons. Roughly a sixth of the sample is in the top ten clones.

From cysteine to phenylalanine, the CDR3 is 14 amino acids long. The CDR3 DNA has 42 bases and is translated from base 1. V is pruned by 2 bases and J by 6 bases, leaving 6 bases of the junction without a gene match. At diagnosis, peripheral blood, uninvolved tumor-adjacent lung and tumor were collected and were preserved as a mix of fresh-frozen and FFPE material. For TCR repertoire profiling, the blood samples were analyzed as peripheral blood mononuclear cells. The sequence joins TRBV5-3 to TRBJ1-1, with 8 middle bases fitting TRBD1. TRBV5-3 is given ORF status, its function remaining uncertain. The sequenced sample was peripheral blood, obtained before any cancer treatment. The sequence derives from a male donor at least 60 years old with stage III squamous cell lung carcinoma. The CDR3 reads CARSFSRGHPEAFF. The bases read TGTGCCAGAAGCTTCTCCAGGGGGCACCCTGAAGCTTTCTTT.